Shown below are 27 T cell receptor beta chains from a single sample sequenced in a study of cytomegalovirus exposure and HLA in healthy donors. Primers included in the PCR were 60 Vbeta and 13 Jbeta primers. The repertoire was sequenced with immunoSEQ multiplex PCR; TCRdb's copy has only in-frame clones and lacks some. The repertoire includes 150,000 to 200,000 clones, 80% to 90% of them detected once, and 1% to 1.5% sits in the top ten. Sequences were obtained from PBMCs. These receptors all stem from a girl aged 2 to 10 in good health and CMV-seropositive.

The rearrangement links TRBV5-4 to TRBJ2-7, with 9 nucleotides matching TRBD1. The CDR3 sequence is 16 residues long. V trimming: 7 bases; J trimming: 2 bases; junction bases outside the gene matches: 13. CDR1 SGHNT and CDR2 YYREEE come from the germline V gene (reference sequence). The CDR3, as DNA: TGTGCCAGCCAAGCCCTGTCACGGACAGGGGCCTACGAGCAGTACTTC. Its protein product is CASQALSRTGAYEQYF. Supplemented by reference TRBV5-4 and TRBJ2-7, the full variable domain reads ETGVTQSPTHLIKTRGQQVTLRCSSQSGHNTVSWYQQALGQGPQFIFQYYREEENGRGNFPPRFSGLQFPNYSSELNVNALELDDSALYLCASQALSRTGAYEQYFGPGTRLTVT.

The J gene is TRBJ2-3, the V gene TRBV4-2; perhaps TRBD1 as D (5 bases). Per the germline V gene, CDR1 is LGHNA and CDR2 is YNFKEQ. The CDR3 covers 14 residues. Trimming took 1 base from V and 1 from J, leaving 6 bases between them. DNA for the CDR3: TGTGCCAGCAGCCAAGTACAGGGCACAGATACGCAGTATTTT. Protein: CASSQVQGTDTQYF.

This clone was counted a few times. This rearrangement joins TRBV6-1 to TRBJ2-7; D might be TRBD2 (5 bases). Per the germline V gene, CDR1 is MNHNS and CDR2 is SASEGT. Trimming pared 8 bases from V and 0 bases from J, leaving 11 bases between. The CDR3 extends over 13 amino acids. The CDR3 spells CASGRGSSYEQYF. CDR3 in DNA: TGTGCCAGCGGGAGAGGGAGCTCCTACGAGCAGTACTTC.

This clone was picked up a small number of times. The chain employs TRBV6-1 and TRBJ1-5, with a tentative D call TRBD1 (5 bases). This CDR3 has 14 amino acids. Per the germline V gene, CDR1 is MNHNS and CDR2 is SASEGT. Trimming removed 1 base from V and 5 bases from J, with 9 bases in between. Here the CDR3 reads CASSEGRGDQPQHF. For the CDR3, the DNA is TGTGCCAGCAGTGAAGGCCGGGGGGATCAGCCCCAGCATTTT.

This clone was picked up a small number of times. The V call is TRBV2, the J call TRBJ1-3; D is uncertain. The J call could be wrong; TRBJ1-5 is a better fit for the DNA end. This CDR3 contains 11 residues. CDR1 and CDR2 (germline): SNHLY, FYNNEI. CDR3 residues: CASSEAGAQHF. The CDR3 bases are TGTGCCAGCAGTGAGGCGGGCGCTCAGCATTTT.

The chain is built from TRBV19 and TRBJ2-6; 9 bases line up with TRBD1. Germline-derived CDR1 and CDR2 are LNHDA and SQIVND (reference sequence). V gave up 5 bases and J gave up 8 bases; unmatched junction bases: 4. This CDR3 is 14 amino acids long. CDR3 protein: CASSRQGGTNVLTF. The CDR3 nucleotides read TGTGCCAGTAGTCGACAGGGGGGGACCAACGTCCTGACTTTC.

This clone has just a few counts. The rearrangement links TRBV5-6 to TRBJ1-3; no reliable D call. V was trimmed by 1 base and J by 3 bases, leaving 11 bases between them. The V gene's germline CDR1 is SGHDT and CDR2 YYEEEE. The CDR3 runs 15 residues. The CDR3 is CASSLMATGGNTIYF. CDR3 DNA sequence: TGTGCCAGCAGCTTGATGGCTACGGGTGGAAACACCATATATTTT.

J is TRBJ2-3 and V is TRBV29-1; no clear D. Germline V gene sequence: CDR1 SQVTM, CDR2 ANQGSEA. The CDR3 has 10 amino acids. Trimming stripped 4 bases from V and 9 bases from J, with 8 bases between. CDR3 sequence (DNA): TGCAGCGTTGTTTCGCGAACGCAGTATTTT. Its translation is CSVVSRTQYF.

The chain links TRBV7-6 to TRBJ2-3, with 8 nucleotides matching TRBD2. The CDR3 extends over 16 amino acids. Germline V CDR1 and CDR2: SGHVS, FNYEAQ. The V gene end was trimmed by 4 bases and the J gene end by 3 bases; junction bases not matched to a gene: 9. As DNA, the CDR3 is TGTGCCAGCAGCTCCCCGGGGGGGGTAGGAACAGATACGCAGTATTTT. It translates to CASSSPGGVGTDTQYF.

The chain has TRBV7-6 and TRBJ2-5, with 12 bases matching TRBD1. The CDR3 has 16 amino acids. The V and J ends lost 3 bases and 4 bases, in that order; junction bases with no gene match: 6. CDR1 and CDR2 (germline): SGHVS, FNYEAQ. CDR3: CASSFGTGGGGETQYF. The CDR3 DNA follows: TGTGCCAGCAGCTTCGGGACAGGGGGCGGAGGAGAGACCCAGTACTTC.

The rearrangement joins TRBV6-1 to TRBJ2-1; possibly TRBD2 for D (5 bases). CDR1 and CDR2 from the germline V gene are MNHNS and SASEGT. CDR3 length: 16 amino acids. Trimming took off 0 bases at V and 8 bases at J, with 17 bases between the two ends. CDR3 bases: TGTGCCAGCAGTGAAGCGCCCCAGGCCTCCGGGGATGAGCAGTTCTTC. Its protein is CASSEAPQASGDEQFF.

The chain combines TRBV9 with TRBJ1-2, with a possible D match to TRBD1 (5 bases). V was pared by 4 bases and J by 6 bases, with 19 bases between. The CDR3 sequence is 15 residues long. CDR1 and CDR2 (germline): SGDLS, YYNGEE. In nucleotides, the CDR3 is TGTGCCAGCAGCCCAAAGCCGGGGGGAGGGAATGGCTACACCTTC. It yields the protein CASSPKPGGGNGYTF. Full variable domain (missing parts from reference TRBV9 and TRBJ1-2): DSGVTQTPKHLITATGQRVTLRCSPRSGDLSVYWYQQSLDQGLQFLIQYYNGEERAKGNILERFSAQQFPDLHSELNLSSLELGDSALYFCASSPKPGGGNGYTFGSGTRLTVV.

This chain links TRBV2 with TRBJ1-4, with 8 positions matching TRBD1. Per the germline V gene, CDR1 is SNHLY and CDR2 is FYNNEI. There are 13 residues in the CDR3. With 8 bases clipped from V and 4 bases from J, the junction kept 3 bases outside the gene matches. Here the CDR3 reads CASAGGGNEKLFF. The CDR3 DNA follows: TGTGCCAGCGCAGGGGGCGGTAATGAAAAACTGTTTTTT.

The V call is TRBV5-4, the J call TRBJ2-3; a weak D match, TRBD2 (6 bases). Germline V gene sequence: CDR1 SGHNT, CDR2 YYREEE (reference sequence). Trimming stripped 0 bases from V and 2 bases from J, with 7 bases between. The CDR3 runs 14 residues. This CDR3 reads CASSLGGDTDTQYF. The CDR3 DNA sequence: TGTGCCAGCAGCTTGGGGGGGGACACAGATACGCAGTATTTT.

This chain links TRBV2 with TRBJ2-6; 8 bases map to TRBD2. The CDR3 sequence is 17 residues long. Per germline, CDR1 SNHLY and CDR2 FYNNEI. Germline trimming cut 3 bases from V and 4 bases from J; bases unmatched to any gene: 8. Here the CDR3 reads CASSDRAGEVGANVLTF. The CDR3 DNA sequence: TGTGCCAGCAGTGATCGAGCGGGAGAGGTCGGGGCCAACGTCCTGACTTTC.

The chain uses TRBV10-3 and TRBJ2-7, with 9 bases aligning to TRBD1. Germline CDR1 is ENHRY and CDR2 is SYGVKD. This CDR3 is 16 amino acids long. The trim removed 0 bases at V and 3 bases at J, leaving 6 bases unmatched. CDR3 in amino acids: CAISESAGTGIYEQYF. The CDR3 nucleotides are TGTGCCATCAGTGAGTCTGCCGGGACAGGGATCTACGAGCAGTACTTC.

This clone showed up just once. The junction departs from germline at one end; a sequencing error may be responsible. V is TRBV5-4 and J is TRBJ2-7; 7 bases align to TRBD1. This CDR3 comprises 12 residues. Germline assignment: CDR1 SGHNT and CDR2 YYREEE (reference sequence). The CDR3 coding sequence is TGTGCCGGCAGCTTGGCAGGGGGCGAGCAGTACTTC. This translates into CAGSLAGGEQYF.

This chain links TRBV20-1 with TRBJ1-1; no definite D call. Germline CDR1 reads DFQATT; CDR2 reads SNEGSKA (reference sequence). CDR3 length equals 11 residues. The V end was cut by 5 bases, the J end by 0 bases, with 4 bases between. As DNA, the CDR3 is TGCAGTGCTCCAGTGAACACTGAAGCTTTCTTT. It is translated as CSAPVNTEAFF.

The chain links TRBV30 to TRBJ2-5, with 12 bases aligning to TRBD1. V shed 7 bases and J 7 bases; nucleotides not matched to a gene: 4. The CDR3 extends over 12 amino acids. CDR1 and CDR2 (germline): GTSNPN, SVGIG (reference sequence). The CDR3 is CASGQGAGTQYF. For the CDR3, the DNA is TGTGCCTCGGGACAGGGGGCTGGGACCCAGTACTTC.

This rearrangement joins TRBV6-1 to TRBJ1-5, with a tentative D call TRBD1 (6 bases). CDR1 and CDR2 (germline): MNHNS, SASEGT. Trimming took 1 base from V and 6 from J, leaving 7 bases between them. This CDR3 is built from 13 residues. The CDR3 sequence: CASSEDRVQPQHF. The CDR3 DNA is TGTGCCAGCAGTGAAGACAGGGTTCAGCCCCAGCATTTT.

The rearrangement links TRBV6-1 to TRBJ1-5; TRBD1 might be the D (5 bases). The V end lost 1 base, the J end lost 9 bases, and 10 bases lay between the germline ends. The CDR3 extends over 13 amino acids. Germline CDR1 and CDR2: MNHNS and SASEGT. The CDR3 DNA is TGTGCCAGCAGTGAAGTCGGGGGGGGGCCCCAGCATTTT. This encodes CASSEVGGGPQHF.

The V gene is TRBV11-3, the J gene TRBJ2-1, with D unresolved. The CDR3 spans 13 residues. CDR1 and CDR2 from the germline V gene are SGHNT and YENEEA. V shed 3 bases and J shed 4 bases, with 7 bases lying between them. CDR3 nucleotides: TGTGCCAGCAGCTTTGTACGGTACAATGAGCAGTTCTTC. It codes for CASSFVRYNEQFF. Full variable domain (remainder filled in from reference TRBV11-3 and TRBJ2-1): EAGVVQSPRYKIIEKKQPVAFWCNPISGHNTLYWYLQNLGQGPELLIRYENEEAVDDSQLPKDRFSAERLKGVDSTLKIQPAELGDSAVYLCASSFVRYNEQFFGPGTRLTVL.

The V and J genes are TRBV4-1 and TRBJ1-3; TRBD1 aligns across 11 bases. Germline CDR1 and CDR2: MGHRA and YSYEKL. The J segment lost 7 bases and the V segment lost 0 bases, leaving 2 bases of the junction unmatched. This CDR3 has 15 residues. The CDR3 nucleotides are TGCGCCAGCAGCCAAGAAGGGACAGGGGGGAACACCATATATTTT. Protein sequence: CASSQEGTGGNTIYF.

The rearrangement joins TRBV4-1 to TRBJ1-3, with a weak D call TRBD1 (6 bases). With 8 bases removed from V and 4 bases from J, the gap between germline ends came to 18 bases. This CDR3 contains 15 residues. Looked up from germline, CDR1 is MGHRA and CDR2 is YSYEKL. The CDR3 is CASSTGTFIGNTIYF. The CDR3 nucleotides are TGCGCCAGCTCAACCGGGACATTCATCGGAAACACCATATATTTT.

The CDR3: CASSFRLAGVPYEQYF. CDR3 DNA: TGTGCCAGCAGTTTTAGACTAGCGGGGGTTCCCTACGAGCAGTACTTC. The chain employs TRBV6-5 and TRBJ2-7, with TRBD2 matching over 12 bases. Germline V lookup: CDR1 MNHEY, CDR2 SVGAGI. The CDR3 is made up of 16 amino acids. Germline trimming cut 4 bases from V and 2 bases from J; bases unmatched to any gene: 6.

This clone has only a few counts. The V and J genes are TRBV30 and TRBJ1-4; tentatively, D is TRBD1 (6 bases). CDR1 and CDR2 from the germline V gene are GTSNPN and SVGIG (reference sequence). The V end was cut by 3 bases, the J end by 6 bases, with 14 bases between. The CDR3 length is 14 residues. CDR3 amino acids: CAWSEGGLDEKLFF. Here the CDR3 DNA reads TGTGCCTGGAGCGAGGGGGGGTTGGATGAAAAACTGTTTTTT.

The chain recombines TRBV4-1 with TRBJ2-5; 12 nucleotides match TRBD2. The CDR3 has 17 residues. Germline CDR1 and CDR2: MGHRA and YSYEKL. Trimming cost V 0 bases and J 2 bases; bases outside gene matches: 4. The CDR3 nucleotides read TGCGCCAGCAGCCAAGATACGCTAGCGGGAGGGCAAGAGACCCAGTACTTC. Translating it yields CASSQDTLAGGQETQYF.